Below, 3 T cell receptor beta chains from the same sample are listed, as sequenced in a study of shared clonotypes between healthy human individuals (dated by TCRdb to between 2020 and 2021). Libraries were made using the immunoSEQ multiplex PCR assay. The table comes from immuneACCESS by way of TCRdb, which keeps in-frame sequences with V and J called. Part of the clones is missing from these tables; in studies checked, under half for an unresolved V gene and the rest for unknown reasons. This sample gives 2 million to 2.5 million clones in total; roughly 93% of them show up just once. The top ten hold 0.39% of the sample. Sequencing was performed on naive CD4+ T cells from PBMCs. The cell subset or site label, as the study defines it: CD45RA+ positively selected. The source of these receptors is a man younger than 30 in good health. Some clones in this sample may be carry-over from other donors' samples.

In its sample, this clone was seen once. CDR3 sequence (DNA): TGTGCCAGCAGTGGATTTAGGACTAGCGGGAGAAACGAGCAGTACTTC. As protein: CASSGFRTSGRNEQYF. The rearrangement links TRBV25-1 to TRBJ2-7, with TRBD2 matching over 13 bases. Germline lookup yields CDR1 MGHDK and CDR2 SYGVNS. V lost 4 bases and J lost 5; bases outside the gene matches: 8. This CDR3 comprises 16 residues.

The chain uses TRBV7-2 and TRBJ2-1; tentatively, D is TRBD2 (5 bases). The CDR3 has 17 residues. Germline V lookup: CDR1 SGHTA, CDR2 FQGNSA. Deletions cut 1 base from V and 7 bases from J, with 20 bases between. CDR3 in amino acids: CASSLDTWAGTRNEQFF. In DNA form, the CDR3 reads TGTGCCAGCAGCTTAGACACCTGGGCTGGAACTAGGAATGAGCAGTTCTTC. Full variable domain (missing parts from reference TRBV7-2 and TRBJ2-1): GAGVSQSPSNKVTEKGKDVELRCDPISGHTALYWYRQSLGQGLEFLIYFQGNSAPDKSGLPSDRFSAERTGGSVSTLTIQRTQQEDSAVYLCASSLDTWAGTRNEQFFGPGTRLTVL.

As regards this clone: Within the sample, other DNA sequences also encode this same CDR3. The J gene is TRBJ1-1, the V gene TRBV5-4, with no clear D. This CDR3 has 12 amino acids. Trimming cost V 7 bases and J 1 base, with 8 bases left between them. CDR1 and CDR2 from the germline V gene are SGHNT and YYREEE (reference sequence). In DNA, the CDR3 is TGTGCCAGCTCCCTTAGGAACACTGAAGCTTTCTTT. Amino acids: CASSLRNTEAFF.